The rows below give T cell receptor beta chains drawn from one sample of a study of blood T cell repertoires in COVID-19. Sequencing was performed with immunoSEQ multiplex PCR; in TCRdb, only in-frame clones are kept and a portion is missing. The sample shows roughly 360,000 clones, about four fifths of them seen only once. The sequencing input was peripheral blood. Source of these receptors: a human donor with acute or convalescent COVID-19. The donor label of this sample is uncertain. Both conserved end residues are part of each CDR3. A D gene is named only where the DNA matches it firmly. Only some rows state a clone size, as once, few, many or a class for expanded clones.

TRBD1 TRBJ1-2 NA TRBV28 TGTGCCAGCAGTTTATACAGGGGCTATGGCTACACCTTC CASSLYRGYGYTF
NA TRBJ1-5 once TRBV2 TGTGCCAGCCAAGGGAGGAGGAGCAATCAGCCCCAGCATTTT CASQGRRSNQPQHF
NA TRBJ2-2 few TRBV5-1 TGCGCCAGCAGGTCACAGGGCGGCACCGGGGAGCTGTTTTTT CASRSQGGTGELFF
NA TRBJ1-5 NA TRBV7-2 TGTGCCAGCAGCTTAGCGGCGGGGGGGAATCAGCCCCAGCATTTT CASSLAAGGNQPQHF
TRBD1 TRBJ1-5 NA TRBV28 TGTGCCAGCAGAACAGGGGGCAATCAGCCCCAGCATTTT CASRTGGNQPQHF
NA TRBJ2-7 NA TRBV13 TGTGCCAGCAGCTTGGGCAGGGGAACCTACGAGCAGTACTTC CASSLGRGTYEQYF
NA TRBJ2-7 few TRBV3-1/TRBV3-2 TGTGCCAGCAGCCAAAACTCGTGGAGGGGCCGGGGAGAGCAGTACTTC CASSQNSWRGRGEQYF
NA TRBJ1-2 NA TRBV6-6 TGTGCCAGCACCCTAGCGGCAGGGGCTAGCTATGGCTACACCTTC CASTLAAGASYGYTF
NA TRBJ1-2 NA TRBV28 TGTGCCAGCAGTTTTGGGCAGGGCCCTTCTCGAGGCTACACCTTC CASSFGQGPSRGYTF
TRBD2 TRBJ2-5 NA TRBV7-2 TGTGCCAGCAGCTTAGTGGGTATAGGGGGACTAGCGGGTGAGACCCAGTACTTC CASSLVGIGGLAGETQYF
NA TRBJ1-1 NA TRBV11-3 TGTGCCAGCAGCAAAACAGGGTGGAACACTGAAGCTTTCTTT CASSKTGWNTEAFF
TRBD1 TRBJ1-6 NA TRBV7-8 TGTGCCAGCAGCTTAGCGAACAGGGGGAGGTCACCCCTCCACTTT CASSLANRGRSPLHF
NA TRBJ2-3 NA TRBV10-3 TGTGCCATCAGTGAGGCAGGGGGCACAGATACGCAGTATTTT CAISEAGGTDTQYF
NA TRBJ1-5 NA TRBV6-2/TRBV6-3 TGTGCCAGCAGTGTGACAGGCCCTGGAGGCAATCAGCCCCAGCATTTT CASSVTGPGGNQPQHF
NA TRBJ2-2 NA TRBV2 TGTGCCAGCAACGGTAGCCCAACCATGAACACCGGGGAGCTGTTTTTT CASNGSPTMNTGELFF
TRBD2 TRBJ2-7 NA TRBV18 TGTGCCAGCTCACGCGAGGGAGGGTCCGACGAGCAGTACTTC CASSREGGSDEQYF
NA TRBJ1-5 few TRBV12-2 TGTGCAAGTCGCCTGCCCGGGACAGGGGAATTTCAGGGTAATCAGCCCCAGCATTTT CASRLPGTGEFQGNQPQHF
NA TRBJ2-1 NA TRBV4-1 TGCGCCAGCAGCCAGACGACTAGTCCCTCCTACAATGAGCAGTTCTTC CASSQTTSPSYNEQFF
TRBD1 TRBJ1-5 NA TRBV2 TGTGCCAGCAGTTCAGGGGGCTTCAATCAGCCCCAGCATTTT CASSSGGFNQPQHF
NA TRBJ2-5 NA TRBV12-3/TRBV12-4 TGTGCCAGCAGTTTTGGGGGCGTGGAGACCCAGTACTTC CASSFGGVETQYF
TRBD2 TRBJ2-1 NA TRBV2 TGTGCCAGCACCCGAGCGGGGACTAGCGGATCACTGAGCTCCTACAATGAGCAGTTCTTC CASTRAGTSGSLSSYNEQFF
TRBD1 TRBJ1-1 NA TRBV6-5 TGTGCCAGCGAGGGACAGGGGCAGAACACTGAAGCTTTCTTT CASEGQGQNTEAFF
NA TRBJ1-1 few TRBV5-5 TGTGCCAGCAGCTTCGAGACAAGGATCGCCCCTGAAGCTTTCTTT CASSFETRIAPEAFF
TRBD2 TRBJ2-3 NA TRBV5-1 TGCGCCAGCAGCCTGCCGGGACTAGCGGGTGAGGGGACAGATACGCAGTATTTT CASSLPGLAGEGTDTQYF
NA TRBJ1-4 NA TRBV10-3 TGTGCCATCAGTGACGGGGGAGAGGGAGGTGAAAAACTGTTTTTT CAISDGGEGGEKLFF
TRBD1 TRBJ2-5 NA TRBV4-1 TGCGCCAGCAGCCAAGATGAGCGCAGGGGGTCGGAGACCCAGTACTTC CASSQDERRGSETQYF
NA TRBJ1-3 NA TRBV25-1 TGTGCCAGCAGTGAATATTCAGGTTCTGGAAACACCATATATTTT CASSEYSGSGNTIYF
NA TRBJ1-1 NA TRBV27 TGTGCCAGCAGTTCCAGGACAGATTTAGCCATGAACACTGAAGCTTTCTTT CASSSRTDLAMNTEAFF
NA TRBJ1-1 NA TRBV27 TGTGCCAGCAGTTCATTCACGAGAGAAGCTTTCTTT CASSSFTREAFF
NA TRBJ2-1 NA TRBV5-6 TGTGCCAGCTGTGACAGGCGGGTCCCATCCGAGCAGTTCTTC CASCDRRVPSEQFF
NA TRBJ1-5 once TRBV2 TGTGCCACGAAACCGGGACACAATAGCAATCAGCCCCAGCATTTT CATKPGHNSNQPQHF
TRBD2 TRBJ2-1 NA TRBV5-1 TGCGCCAGCAGTTTCGGGACTAGCGGGATTTTGCCGTTCTTC CASSFGTSGILPFF
NA TRBJ2-2 few TRBV5-1 TGCGCCAGCAGCCTGGACTGGAACACCGGGGAGCTGTTTTTT CASSLDWNTGELFF
TRBD1 TRBJ1-2 NA TRBV2 TGTGCCAGCAGTGCACGAGTCAGGGGGACGTTTGCGGACTACACCTTC CASSARVRGTFADYTF
TRBD1 TRBJ1-5 once TRBV7-2 TGTGCCAGCAGCCCCAGCCTCGGACAGGGTGGGAATCAGCCCCAGCATTTT CASSPSLGQGGNQPQHF
NA TRBJ1-5 once TRBV7-2 TGTGCCAGCAGCTTAGCACGGACAGCTAGCAATCAGCCCCAGCATTTT CASSLARTASNQPQHF
NA TRBJ2-5 NA TRBV19 TGTGCCAGTAGTATAGGACGCAGGGGCGGGGAGACCCAGTACTTC CASSIGRRGGETQYF
NA TRBJ1-6 NA TRBV4-1 TGCGCCAGCAGCCAAAGCTTCGGGTATTATAATTCACCCCTCCACTTT CASSQSFGYYNSPLHF
NA TRBJ1-1 NA TRBV18 TGTGCCAGCTCACCCTCGGGGAACACTGAAGCTTTCTTT CASSPSGNTEAFF
TRBD1 TRBJ2-1 NA TRBV9 TGTGCCAGCAGCGCGTCTAGGGGGACAGGGACCTACAATGAGCAGTTCTTC CASSASRGTGTYNEQFF
NA TRBJ2-7 NA TRBV3-1/TRBV3-2 TGTGCCAGCAGCCAACTCGGTAGAACTAACTTC CASSQLGRTNF
TRBD1 TRBJ1-2 once TRBV18 TGTGCCAGCACGCCGGTTCAGGGGGACTATGGCTACACCTTC CASTPVQGDYGYTF
NA TRBJ2-5 NA TRBV5-5 TGTGCCAGCAGCTTGGTGGCTGAGCCCAGGTACCAAGAGACCCAGTACTTC CASSLVAEPRYQETQYF
TRBD1 TRBJ1-2 NA TRBV20-1 TGCAGTGCTAGTGACAGGGGGAGAGCTGGCTACACCTTC CSASDRGRAGYTF
TRBD2 TRBJ2-1 NA TRBV11-3 TGTGCCAGCAGCTCGATAACTAGCGGCAGCAATGAGCAGTTCTTC CASSSITSGSNEQFF
NA TRBJ1-5 many TRBV6-5 TGTGCCAGCAACCCTATAGTGGGGGCTGTTCAGCCCCAGCATTTT CASNPIVGAVQPQHF
TRBD1 TRBJ1-2 NA TRBV3-1/TRBV3-2 TGTGCCAGCAGTCGAACAGGGGCCGCAGGCTACACCTTC CASSRTGAAGYTF
TRBD1 TRBJ1-1 NA TRBV5-1 TGCGCCAGCAGAAGACAGGGGTCGGGCACTGAAGCTTTCTTT CASRRQGSGTEAFF
TRBD2 TRBJ2-1 NA TRBV5-1 TGCGCCAGCAGAGGAGAACTAGCGGGGGGCAATGAGCAGTTCTTC CASRGELAGGNEQFF
NA TRBJ1-4 NA TRBV7-2 TGTGCCAGCAGCCCCGACGGGGGGGTTAGGAAACTGTTTTTT CASSPDGGVRKLFF
TRBD1 TRBJ2-5 NA TRBV29-1 TGCAGCGCCGGGACAGGGGCGGGAGAGACCCAGTACTTC CSAGTGAGETQYF
TRBD1 TRBJ2-7 NA TRBV9 TGTGCCAGCAGCGTAGGACAGGGTTTCTACGAGCAGTACTTC CASSVGQGFYEQYF
TRBD1 TRBJ2-3 once TRBV10-1 TGCGCCAGCAGCCGGGACAGGAGAACTAGCACAGATACGCAGTATTTT CASSRDRRTSTDTQYF
NA TRBJ1-2 NA TRBV19 TGTGCCAGTAGTAAGGACAGAGCTAACTATGGCTACACCTTC CASSKDRANYGYTF
NA TRBJ1-2 few TRBV19 TGTGCCAGTAGTATACTCGCCAGTTCCTATGGCTACACCTTC CASSILASSYGYTF
NA TRBJ1-5 NA TRBV15 TGTGCCACCGGAAGGGGAAATCAGCCCCAGCATTTT CATGRGNQPQHF
NA TRBJ2-3 NA TRBV18 TGTGCCAGCTCCCTTATCACAGATACGCAGTATTTT CASSLITDTQYF
NA TRBJ1-5 NA TRBV28 TGTGCCAGCAGTTCTACAGAAGAATTGGGCAATCAGCCCCAGCATTTT CASSSTEELGNQPQHF
TRBD1 TRBJ2-7 NA TRBV4-1 TGCGCCAGCAGCCAGACGGATTTTATAGGGGGCGGAGGCTACGAGCAGTACTTC CASSQTDFIGGGGYEQYF
TRBD1 TRBJ1-1 NA TRBV18 TGTGCCAGCTCACCACCGGCCAGGACAGGGGGCAAAGCTTTCTTT CASSPPARTGGKAFF